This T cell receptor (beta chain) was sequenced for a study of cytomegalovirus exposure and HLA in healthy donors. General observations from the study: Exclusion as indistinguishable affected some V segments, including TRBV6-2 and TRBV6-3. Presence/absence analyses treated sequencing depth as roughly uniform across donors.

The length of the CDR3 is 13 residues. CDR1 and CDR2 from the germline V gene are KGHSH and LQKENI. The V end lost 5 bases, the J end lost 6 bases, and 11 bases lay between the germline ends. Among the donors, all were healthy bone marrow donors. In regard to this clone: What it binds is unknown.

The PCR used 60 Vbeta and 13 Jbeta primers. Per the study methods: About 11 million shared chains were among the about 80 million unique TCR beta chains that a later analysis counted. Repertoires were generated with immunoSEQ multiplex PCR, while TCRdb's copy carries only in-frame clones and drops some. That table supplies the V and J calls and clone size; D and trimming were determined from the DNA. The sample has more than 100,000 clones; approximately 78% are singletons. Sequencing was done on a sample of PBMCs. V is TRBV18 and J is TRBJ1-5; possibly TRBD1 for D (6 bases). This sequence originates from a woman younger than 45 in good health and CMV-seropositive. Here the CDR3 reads CASSAGGPQPQHF. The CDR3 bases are TGTGCCAGCTCAGCCGGGGGGCCTCAGCCCCAGCATTTT.